These 26 T cell receptor beta chains share one sample of origin, sequenced in a study of graft-versus-host responses after intestinal transplantation. Profiling relied on immunoSEQ multiplex PCR, and the TCRdb table lists in-frame clones only, not all of them. The data show some 100,000 clones, 92% seen once. Their cognate antigens are unknown. The sample consisted of unstimulated CD8+ T cells sorted from spleen or lymph node cells, taken before transplant. The receptors were sampled from a human donor who was the organ donor for an intestinal transplant.

This clone came up once. V and J are TRBV6-5 and TRBJ2-7, with TRBD1 identical over 8 bases. The CDR3 has 15 residues. The germline CDR1 and CDR2 sequences are MNHEY and SVGAGI. V lost 6 bases and J lost 3; bases outside the gene matches: 10. Here the CDR3 DNA reads TGTGCCAGCAGCTCGGACAGGGCGCTTTTCTACGAGCAGTACTTC. Protein product: CASSSDRALFYEQYF.

V gene TRBV27 combines with J gene TRBJ2-1; 7 bases agree with TRBD2. The CDR3 is made up of 16 amino acids. V lost 1 base, J lost 3 bases, and 6 bases stayed unmatched. Germline CDR1 is MNHEY and CDR2 is SMNVEV (reference sequence). DNA of the CDR3: TGTGCCAGCAGTTTATTTCTTGCTAGCGGCTACAATGAGCAGTTCTTC. Amino acid sequence: CASSLFLASGYNEQFF.

The V call is TRBV11-2, the J call TRBJ2-7; D is perhaps TRBD2 (5 bases). The germline CDR1 and CDR2 sequences are SGHAT and FQNNGV. This CDR3 contains 15 residues. V was clipped by 2 bases and J by 4 bases, with 15 bases between them. CDR3 protein: CASSLSQRFLYEQYF. DNA of the CDR3: TGTGCCAGCAGCTTATCACAGCGGTTCCTTTACGAGCAGTACTTC.

The rearrangement joins TRBV28 to TRBJ2-3; D perhaps matches TRBD2 (5 bases). Germline assignment: CDR1 MDHEN and CDR2 SYDVKM. The CDR3 consists of 13 residues. The ends were cut back, 7 bases at V and 6 bases at J, with 14 bases in the middle. The CDR3 loop is CASISLAGDTQYF. The CDR3 DNA follows: TGTGCCAGCATCTCCCTAGCAGGCGATACGCAGTATTTT.

This clone was picked up a small number of times. V is TRBV10-2 and J is TRBJ1-6; 8 bases are a match to TRBD1. The CDR3 extends over 15 amino acids. The V segment lost 6 bases and the J segment 11 bases; nucleotides outside the gene matches: 12. The germline CDR1 and CDR2 sequences are WSHSY and SAAADI. CDR3 amino acids: CASRDLTGELAPLHF. In nucleotides, the CDR3 is TGCGCCAGCAGGGACCTGACAGGGGAACTTGCACCCCTCCACTTT.

Turning to this clone: The same CDR3 can be traced to other DNA sequences in this sample. The chain is built from TRBV28 and TRBJ2-7; 7 nucleotides agree with TRBD1. The germline V gene has CDR1 MDHEN and CDR2 SYDVKM. CDR3 size: 13 residues. J lost 1 base, V lost 6 bases, and 3 bases had no gene match. The CDR3 loop is CASSLGQSYEQYF. DNA of the CDR3: TGTGCCAGCAGCTTGGGACAGTCCTACGAGCAGTACTTC.

Only one count was recorded for this clone. The rearrangement uses TRBV11-2 and TRBJ1-6; 8 bases fit TRBD1. CDR3 length equals 18 residues. Germline V gives CDR1 SGHAT, CDR2 FQNNGV. The V segment lost 4 bases and the J segment 0 bases; nucleotides outside the gene matches: 8. The chain's CDR3 is CASSSWTGSRSYNSPLHF. In DNA, the CDR3 is TGTGCCAGCAGCTCCTGGACAGGGAGCCGCTCCTATAATTCACCCCTCCACTTT.

This rearrangement joins TRBV7-9 to TRBJ1-1; D is ambiguous. The CDR3 covers 15 residues. Germline CDR1 is SEHNR and CDR2 is FQNEAQ (reference sequence). Trimming removed 2 bases at V and 1 base at J, with 11 bases between. DNA of the CDR3: TGTGCCAGCAGCTTATTTACAGCAAAGAACACTGAAGCTTTCTTT. It is translated as CASSLFTAKNTEAFF.

In its sample, this clone was seen a few times. The chain carries TRBV4-1 and TRBJ1-1; maybe TRBD1 (6 bases). With 3 bases removed from V and 8 bases from J, the gap between germline ends came to 10 bases. The germline V gene encodes CDR1 MGHRA and CDR2 YSYEKL. The CDR3 has 12 residues. The CDR3 loop is CASSHWTDEAFF. The CDR3, as DNA: TGCGCCAGCAGCCATTGGACAGACGAAGCTTTCTTT.

The chain recombines TRBV4-1 with TRBJ2-5; D gene uncertain. The CDR3 loop spans 13 amino acids. Germline assignment: CDR1 MGHRA and CDR2 YSYEKL. The germline V and J ends were trimmed by 1 base and 6 bases, with 9 bases remaining between them. CDR3 region: CASSQGAYQTQYF. The DNA of the CDR3 is TGCGCCAGCAGCCAAGGGGCCTATCAGACCCAGTACTTC.

The chain carries TRBV15 and TRBJ2-2; 9 positions match TRBD1. Germline loops: CDR1 LNHNV, CDR2 YYDKDF (reference sequence). The CDR3 consists of 17 residues. V dropped 0 bases and J dropped 5; count of bases not matched to a gene: 7. CDR3 in DNA: TGTGCCACCAGCAGAGAGGGGGACAGGGTGTCAACCGGGGAGCTGTTTTTT. This translates into CATSREGDRVSTGELFF.

A few counts support this clone. The chain joins TRBV9 to TRBJ1-1; 7 nucleotides line up with TRBD1. Germline V gene lookup returns CDR1 SGDLS and CDR2 YYNGEE. The CDR3 sequence is 14 residues long. Trimming cost V 3 bases and J 5 bases; bases outside gene matches: 7. DNA for the CDR3: TGTGCCAGCAGCGAGAGGACAGGTGGGACTGAAGCTTTCTTT. Amino acids: CASSERTGGTEAFF.

This clone has just one count. CDR3 nucleotides: TGCAGCGGCGACAGGGGCTCACGACATGGCGGGGGGGCTGAGCAGTTCTTC. Residues: CSGDRGSRHGGGAEQFF. V is TRBV29-1 and J is TRBJ2-1; D perhaps matches TRBD2 (9 bases). Germline CDR1 SQVTM, CDR2 ANQGSEA. The V gene lost 7 bases and the J gene lost 9 bases, with 31 bases spanning the gap. The CDR3 is made up of 17 amino acids.

This sequence joins TRBV28 and TRBJ1-1, with 7 bases identical to TRBD1. The CDR3 sequence is 14 residues long. Germline CDR1 reads MDHEN; CDR2 reads SYDVKM. V gave up 5 bases and J gave up 6 bases; unmatched junction bases: 9. For the CDR3, the DNA is TGTGCCAGCAGTCCAGGGGGAAGGGACGCTGAAGCTTTCTTT. It yields the protein CASSPGGRDAEAFF.

The V gene is TRBV4-2, the J gene TRBJ1-1; 7 positions agree with TRBD1. Per the germline V gene, CDR1 is LGHNA and CDR2 is YNFKEQ. J was trimmed by 0 bases and V by 1 base; bases with no gene match: 11. CDR3 length: 18 amino acids. CDR3 sequence reads: CASSQGQGYRDMNTEAFF. For the CDR3, the DNA is TGTGCCAGCAGCCAAGGACAGGGTTATAGGGACATGAACACTGAAGCTTTCTTT.

This chain joins TRBV5-6 and TRBJ2-7, with TRBD1 identical over 10 bases. Unmatched junction bases numbered 5, after V lost 3 bases and J lost 2 bases. CDR1 and CDR2 (germline): SGHDT, YYEEEE. This CDR3 has 15 residues. CDR3 residues: CASSYRTGGTYEQYF. Written as DNA, the CDR3 is TGTGCCAGCAGCTACCGGACAGGGGGGACCTACGAGCAGTACTTC.

V gene TRBV28 combines with J gene TRBJ2-1; 9 bases fit TRBD2. With 10 bases clipped from V and 2 bases from J, the junction kept 3 bases outside the gene matches. Looked up from germline, CDR1 is MDHEN and CDR2 is SYDVKM. The CDR3 loop spans 13 amino acids. The CDR3 sequence: CATRLAAYNEQFF. CDR3 sequence (DNA): TGTGCCACCCGACTAGCGGCCTACAATGAGCAGTTCTTC.

J is TRBJ2-5 and V is TRBV5-4, with 8 bases matching TRBD2. The ends lost 4 bases at V and 5 bases at J; junction bases unmatched: 7. CDR3 length equals 14 residues. CDR1 and CDR2 from the germline V gene are SGHNT and YYREEE (reference sequence). CDR3 nucleotide sequence: TGTGCCAGCAGCCTCGAGCGGGAGCAGGAGACCCAGTACTTC. It codes for CASSLEREQETQYF.

The chain joins TRBV19 to TRBJ1-5; D is uncertain. In germline, CDR1 is LNHDA, CDR2 SQIVND (reference sequence). Between the trimmed V and J ends, which lost 1 base and 0 bases, there was a span of 7 bases. CDR3 size: 15 residues. The CDR3 region has the DNA TGTGCCAGTAGTATAGGTCTCTATAGCAATCAGCCCCAGCATTTT. Its translation is CASSIGLYSNQPQHF. The full variable domain, with the rest looked up from reference TRBV19 and TRBJ1-5, is DGGITQSPKYLFRKEGQNVTLSCEQNLNHDAMYWYRQDPGQGLRLIYYSQIVNDFQKGDIAEGYSVSREKKESFPLTVTSAQKNPTAFYLCASSIGLYSNQPQHFGDGTRLSIL.

The genes are TRBV13 and TRBJ1-2; D is uncertain. This CDR3 spans 13 amino acids. Germline V CDR1 and CDR2: PRHDT, FYEKMQ (reference sequence). V shed 0 bases and J shed 5 bases, with 7 bases lying between them. The chain's CDR3 is CASSLGRGYGYTF. CDR3 coding DNA: TGTGCCAGCAGCTTAGGAAGAGGATATGGCTACACCTTC.

The chain uses TRBV6-4 and TRBJ2-7; 7 bases match TRBD2. Unmatched junction bases numbered 19, after V lost 2 bases and J lost 0 bases. CDR1 is MRHNA, CDR2 SNTAGT, per germline. The CDR3 sequence is 20 residues long. CDR3 sequence: CASSDRPLVAGDRSSYEQYF. The CDR3 DNA reads TGTGCCAGCAGTGACCGCCCACTGGTGGCGGGAGATAGGAGCTCCTACGAGCAGTACTTC.

The chain carries TRBV27 and TRBJ1-4; tentative D call: TRBD1 (5 bases). The CDR3 spans 13 residues. V was cut by 6 bases and J by 7 bases, with 12 bases left in between. Per germline, CDR1 MNHEY and CDR2 SMNVEV (reference sequence). The CDR3 nucleotides read TGTGCCAGCAGGCTGAGGACAAGTGAAAAACTGTTTTTT. It is translated as CASRLRTSEKLFF.

The chain links TRBV13 to TRBJ2-1; 7 nucleotides agree with TRBD2. The CDR3 contains 17 residues. Germline V CDR1 and CDR2: PRHDT, FYEKMQ (reference sequence). Unmatched junction bases numbered 10, after V lost 5 bases and J lost 0 bases. As DNA, the CDR3 is TGTGCCAGCAGCCCAGAGACTAGCAGACGCTCCTACAATGAGCAGTTCTTC. Translation: CASSPETSRRSYNEQFF.

The chain uses TRBV9 and TRBJ2-7; weak D call: TRBD2 (5 bases). V lost 5 bases, J lost 3 bases, and 18 bases lay in between. CDR3 length: 15 amino acids. In germline, CDR1 is SGDLS, CDR2 YYNGEE. This CDR3 reads CASSNPTWGDYEQYF. CDR3 nucleotides: TGTGCCAGCAGTAACCCAACCTGGGGAGACTACGAGCAGTACTTC.

This chain links TRBV7-9 with TRBJ2-7; D unclear. Germline values: CDR1 SEHNR, CDR2 FQNEAQ (reference sequence). CDR3 length equals 15 residues. The V end was cut by 3 bases, the J end by 2 bases, with 14 bases between. The CDR3 nucleotides are TGTGCCAGCAGCTTTTTTGATCCTAACCCCTACGAGCAGTACTTC. It yields the protein CASSFFDPNPYEQYF.

The sample holds a few counts of this clone. The chain uses TRBV6-5 and TRBJ2-3; TRBD2 might be the D (6 bases). Looked up from germline, CDR1 is MNHEY and CDR2 is SVGAGI. V lost 4 bases and J lost 14, with 13 bases in between. The CDR3 length is 11 residues. The CDR3 coding sequence is TGTGCCAGCAGTTCCTCTAGCGCATGGTATTTT. Its protein product is CASSSSSAWYF.